The text below deals with one TCR beta chain. Its antigen has not been determined. No quality values exist for individual bases; no much larger clone is one base distant. The sample comes from a study of control samples from healthy donors and cancer patients (TCRdb year 2020). The CDR3 has 15 amino acids, counting the end cysteine and phenylalanine. Kept here is only the CDR3 DNA, which spans 45 bases and is read in frame from base 1. The germline V gene provides CDR1 SGHAT and CDR2 FQNNGV. V is cut back by 5 bases and J by 4 bases, with 7 bases in the junction unmatched. Libraries were constructed by the immunoSEQ multiplex PCR assay. Entries here come from immuneACCESS through TCRdb and include only in-frame sequences with V and J called. Some clones fail to appear in such tables; in the studies checked, an unresolved V gene covers under half of the shortfall, and the cause of the remainder is unknown. The sample table records about 120,000 clones; approximately 93% of these occur just once. The ten largest clones take up 7.8% of the sample.

The TCR sequence derives from a woman aged 18 to 35 in good health. Material for sequencing was blood. The rearrangement joined TRBV11-2 to TRBJ2-5; the junction holds 10 bases that match TRBD1. The sequenced DNA is TGTGCCAGCAGCGCACAGACAGGGGGCGCAGAGACCCAGTACTTC. This sequence encodes CASSAQTGGAETQYF.